This T cell receptor beta chain came from a study of identical twins. Study-level results: Cross-sectional statistics underpinned the conclusions; the same donors were not followed.

TCRdb reanalysed the 5' RACE reads using MiXCR and keeps one entry per CDR3 protein. The table lists nearly 250,000 distinct CDR3 sequences, approximately 7% of them singletons. Germline CDR1 is DFQATT and CDR2 is SNEGSKA (reference sequence). V was clipped by 1 base and J by 3 bases, with 14 bases between them. The CDR3 has 15 amino acids. In this sample, this clonotype turned up a few times. Its target is not known. These sequences were also reported in another study, on yellow fever vaccine responses in identical twins.

The rearrangement joins TRBV20-1 to TRBJ2-3; D unclear. Sample: memory (CD45RO+) T cells sorted from blood. This receptor was taken from a young woman in good health. As DNA, the CDR3 is TGCAGTGCTAGAGCCCCGGGCCGGCGGACAGATACGCAGTATTTT. This encodes CSARAPGRRTDTQYF.